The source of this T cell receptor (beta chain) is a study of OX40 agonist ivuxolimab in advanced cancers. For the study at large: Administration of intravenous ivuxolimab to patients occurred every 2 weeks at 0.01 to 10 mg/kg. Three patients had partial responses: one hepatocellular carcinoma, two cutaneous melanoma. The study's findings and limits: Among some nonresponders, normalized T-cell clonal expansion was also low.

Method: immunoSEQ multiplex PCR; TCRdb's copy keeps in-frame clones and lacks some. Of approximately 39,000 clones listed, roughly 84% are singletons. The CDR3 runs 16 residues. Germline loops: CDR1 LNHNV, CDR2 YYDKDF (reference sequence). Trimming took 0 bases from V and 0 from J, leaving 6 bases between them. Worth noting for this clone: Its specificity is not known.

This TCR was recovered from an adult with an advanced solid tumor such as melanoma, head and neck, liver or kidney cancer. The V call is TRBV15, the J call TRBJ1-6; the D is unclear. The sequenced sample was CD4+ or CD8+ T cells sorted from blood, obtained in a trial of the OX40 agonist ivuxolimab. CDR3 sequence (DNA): TGTGCCACCAGCAGAGATAAGAGCTCCTATAATTCACCCCTCCACTTT. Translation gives CATSRDKSSYNSPLHF.